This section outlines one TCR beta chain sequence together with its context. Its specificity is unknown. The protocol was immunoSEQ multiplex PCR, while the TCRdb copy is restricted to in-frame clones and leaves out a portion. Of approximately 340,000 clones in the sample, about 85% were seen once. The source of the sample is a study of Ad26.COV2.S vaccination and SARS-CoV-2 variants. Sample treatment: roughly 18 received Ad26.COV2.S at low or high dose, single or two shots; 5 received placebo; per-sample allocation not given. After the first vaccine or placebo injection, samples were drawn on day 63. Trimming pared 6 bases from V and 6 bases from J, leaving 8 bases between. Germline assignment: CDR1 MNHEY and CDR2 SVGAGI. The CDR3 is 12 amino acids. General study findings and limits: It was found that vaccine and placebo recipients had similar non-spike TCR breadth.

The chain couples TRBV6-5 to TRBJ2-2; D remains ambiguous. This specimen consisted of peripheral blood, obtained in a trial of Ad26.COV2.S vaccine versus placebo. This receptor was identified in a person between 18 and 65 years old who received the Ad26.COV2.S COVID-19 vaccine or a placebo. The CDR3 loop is CASSFSSGELFF. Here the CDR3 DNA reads TGTGCCAGCAGCTTTAGTTCCGGGGAGCTGTTTTTT.